This TCR beta chain originates from a study of T cell repertoires in cytomegalovirus infection. Turning to the study itself: CMV epitopes used comprised recently identified HLA-C-restricted ones and well-studied HLA-B-restricted ones. TCR beta signatures that were public indicated CMV infection and matching HLA type.

In its sample, this clonotype was seen a few times. What it binds is unknown. TCRdb itself ran the reads through MiXCR, one entry per CDR3 protein. This repertoire shows a few hundred thousand distinct CDR3 sequences, around two fifths found once; its top ten account for 48%. Study-level results: Based on cumulative public TCR beta family frequency, carriers of CMV plus the relevant HLA were identified. Dominating the ex vivo response were TCR beta clonotypes that were CMV-specific and HLA-C-restricted.

This receptor was identified in a human donor in good health (CMV status not recorded). Some clones in this sample may be carry-over from other donors' samples. The sequences come from cultured PBMCs, collected from culture after CMV antigen stimulation.

In DNA form, the CDR3 reads TGTGCTAGTGGTTTGGGGAGCGGGGGGGCTGGCAATGAGCAGTTCTTC. Translated: CASGLGSGGAGNEQFF. The chain has TRBV12-5 and TRBJ2-1; 10 bases are a match to TRBD2. Trimming took 1 base from V and 6 from J; bases not matched to a gene: 6. Germline V gene lookup returns CDR1 LGHNT and CDR2 FRNRAP. This CDR3 has 16 residues. Full variable domain (remainder filled in from reference TRBV12-5 and TRBJ2-1): DARVTQTPRHKVTEMGQEVTMRCQPILGHNTVFWYRQTMMQGLELLAYFRNRAPLDDSGMPKDRFSAEMPDATLATLKIQPSEPRDSAVYFCASGLGSGGAGNEQFFGPGTRLTVL.